The clone carrying this TCR beta chain showed up many times. The antigen is unknown. In germline, CDR1 is SGHTA, CDR2 FQGNSA. V was trimmed by 5 bases and J by 3 bases, leaving 10 bases between them. The CDR3 has 13 residues. Indicated treatment: randomized to nivolumab then ipilimumab (arm A) or the reverse (arm B). This entry is derived from a study of sequential checkpoint blockade in melanoma. Study details: Patients were randomized 1:1 to nivolumab-then-ipilimumab or ipilimumab-then-nivolumab first-line. Approximately 20 patients had tumor biopsies before treatment and at week 13.

This table comes from immunoSEQ multiplex PCR, and its TCRdb copy is limited to in-frame clones, with some not included. Of some 10,000 clones in the sample, 25% to 30% were seen once. Points from the study as a whole: Clinical benefit was about 30 times likelier when tumor T-cell fraction and clonality increased. Mutational load did not correlate with tumor T-cell fraction or clonality.

This receptor was taken from a human donor with melanoma. The V and J genes are TRBV7-2 and TRBJ1-2, with D hard to call. The material sequenced was tumor tissue (inferred from file names), taken from a patient given nivolumab and ipilimumab in sequence. The CDR3 is CASSPTAYYGYTF. The CDR3 DNA sequence: TGTGCCAGCAGCCCGACGGCTTACTATGGCTACACCTTC.